This entry is about one T cell receptor (beta chain). Per germline, CDR1 GTSNPN and CDR2 SVGIG (reference sequence). CDR3 length: 13 amino acids. Trimming cost V 1 base and J 6 bases, with 10 bases left between them. This specimen belongs to a study of blood T cell repertoires in COVID-19. Here immunoSEQ multiplex PCR was the method, and the copy in TCRdb shows in-frame clones only, minus some. The sample has under 300,000 clones; about nine tenths are singletons. Sequenced sample: PBMCs or T cells enriched from blood (not recorded which). The chain carries TRBV30 and TRBJ2-4; weak D call: TRBD1 (5 bases). This clonotype was sampled from a woman between 45 and 60 years old who had recovered from COVID-19. The CDR3 reads CAWSEDTRNIQYF. CDR3 bases: TGTGCCTGGAGTGAGGACACGAGAAACATTCAGTACTTC. Using reference TRBV30 and TRBJ2-4 for the parts outside the CDR3, the full variable domain is SQTIHQWPATLVQPVGSPLSLECTVEGTSNPNLYWYRQAAGRGLQLLFYSVGIGQISSEVPQNLSASRPQDRQFILSSKKLLLSDSGFYLCAWSEDTRNIQYFGAGTRLSVL.